The text below deals with one T cell receptor beta chain. Its antigen is unidentified. CDR1 is SEHNR and CDR2 is FQNEAQ in the germline V gene (reference sequence). This CDR3 has 16 residues. V lost 2 bases to trimming and J lost 0 bases, with 14 bases between them. TCRdb passed the 5' RACE reads through MiXCR, listing each CDR3 protein once. The table includes 9,500 to 15,000 distinct CDR3 sequences, about 51% detected once. The sorted Tregs were CD4+CD25+CD127-/low cells. General observations from the study: Tumor memory CD4+ T cell TCR gene usage was found to cluster with blood and lymph node memory CD4+ cells and with lymph node naive CD4+ cells.

The chain couples TRBV7-9 to TRBJ2-7; TRBD2 might be the D (5 bases). The TCR sequence derives from a female donor with breast cancer. The specimen was tumor-infiltrating Tregs sorted from the breast tumor. In nucleotides, the CDR3 is TGTGCCAGCAGCTTATCGAGCGGACGTAGCTCCTACGAGCAGTACTTC. Its protein product is CASSLSSGRSSYEQYF.